Below are 29 T cell receptor beta chains sequenced from a single sample in a study of T-cell memory formation after mild COVID-19. In TCRdb, the 5' RACE reads were re-called with MiXCR into one record per CDR3 protein. This table holds approximately 560,000 distinct CDR3 sequences, roughly 17% found once. Source material: PBMCs or a T cell subset sorted from them (not recorded which). The receptors come from an adult woman who had mild COVID-19 (a few samples of this study predate the infection). Cell type and time point are not known.

The J gene is TRBJ2-7, the V gene TRBV6-1; 8 bases are shared with TRBD2. The trim removed 7 bases at V and 0 bases at J, leaving 11 bases unmatched. Germline V lookup: CDR1 MNHNS, CDR2 SASEGT. This CDR3 contains 16 residues. DNA of the CDR3: TGTGCCAGCACCTTCGGGGGGGCCCACATCTCCTACGAGCAGTACTTC. Protein product: CASTFGGAHISYEQYF.

Many counts were recorded for this clonotype. V and J are TRBV7-2 and TRBJ2-3; possibly TRBD1 for D (5 bases). The CDR3 extends over 15 amino acids. Looked up from germline, CDR1 is SGHTA and CDR2 is FQGNSA. Trimming removed 5 bases from V and 0 bases from J, with 12 bases in between. The DNA for the CDR3 is TGTGCCAGCAGCCTTGACAGCCCTAGCACAGATACGCAGTATTTT. This encodes CASSLDSPSTDTQYF.

The genes are TRBV4-1 and TRBJ1-6, with 12 bases matching TRBD1. CDR1 and CDR2 from the germline V gene are MGHRA and YSYEKL. The CDR3 length is 18 residues. The V gene end was trimmed by 3 bases and the J gene end by 9 bases; junction bases not matched to a gene: 12. The CDR3 DNA sequence: TGCGCCAGCAGCCAGCAACCGGGACAGGGGGCGGTGAGTTCACCCCTCCACTTT. It specifies CASSQQPGQGAVSSPLHF.

At least ten counts were recorded for this clonotype. The chain joins TRBV12-3 or TRBV12-4 to TRBJ1-5, with D uncertain. This CDR3 spans 13 amino acids. Trimming stripped 3 bases from V and 9 bases from J, with 12 bases between. This CDR3 is CASSLSPSTPQHF. The CDR3 DNA follows: TGTGCCAGCAGTTTGAGCCCCTCTACGCCCCAGCATTTT.

The rearrangement uses TRBV7-2 and TRBJ2-6; D remains ambiguous. V was clipped by 10 bases and J by 0 bases, with 10 bases between them. CDR3 length equals 14 residues. CDR1 SGHTA and CDR2 FQGNSA come from the germline V gene. The CDR3 sequence is CATVMNSGANVLTF. The CDR3 DNA sequence: TGTGCCACCGTGATGAACTCTGGGGCCAACGTCCTGACTTTC.

The rearrangement joins TRBV9 to TRBJ1-6, with 10 nucleotides matching TRBD1. V lost 3 bases, J lost 7 bases, and 7 bases stayed unmatched. Germline V CDR1 and CDR2: SGDLS, YYNGEE. This CDR3 has 16 residues. CDR3 sequence (DNA): TGTGCCAGCAGCGGTATGGGACAGGGGAGGAATTCACCCCTCCACTTT. It codes for CASSGMGQGRNSPLHF.

This clonotype was found many times. This chain links TRBV6-5 with TRBJ1-5; D is unclear. The CDR3 loop spans 14 amino acids. Germline V CDR1 and CDR2: MNHEY, SVGAGI. V was clipped by 4 bases and J by 7 bases, with 14 bases between them. CDR3 bases: TGTGCCAGCAGTTCGGCGGGAATTCGGCAGCCCCAGCATTTT. Protein product: CASSSAGIRQPQHF.

Details on this clonotype: An end of the junction does not agree with germline; a read error may underlie this. J is TRBJ1-2 and V is TRBV6-5; 9 bases are a match to TRBD1. This CDR3 has 20 amino acids. Germline loops: CDR1 MNHEY, CDR2 SVGAGI. The CDR3 nucleotides are TGTGCCAGCAGTCCAGGCAAGGTTCCTCCCACGGACAGGGGCCACTATGGCTACACATTC. Its protein product is CASSPGKVPPTDRGHYGYTF.

This chain links TRBV5-1 with TRBJ1-2; TRBD1 matches 7 bases. Germline V gene data show CDR1 as SGHRS and CDR2 as YFSETQ. This CDR3 has 15 amino acids. The V segment lost 0 bases and the J segment 4 bases; nucleotides outside the gene matches: 6. CDR3 sequence (DNA): TGCGCCAGCAGCTTGGCGGAGGACAGGAGCTATGGCTACACCTTC. Its protein product is CASSLAEDRSYGYTF. The full variable domain, completed using reference TRBV5-1 and TRBJ1-2, is KAGVTQTPRYLIKTRGQQVTLSCSPISGHRSVSWYQQTPGQGLQFLFEYFSETQRNKGNFPGRFSGRQFSNSRSEMNVSTLELGDSALYLCASSLAEDRSYGYTFGSGTRLTVV.

The chain carries TRBV7-3 and TRBJ1-2, with 7 bases aligning to TRBD1. The ends lost 1 base at V and 5 bases at J; junction bases unmatched: 22. Germline V gives CDR1 SGHTA, CDR2 FQGTGA. This CDR3 is 20 amino acids long. The CDR3 region is CASSLNPGQVLLARVYGYTF. The CDR3 DNA sequence: TGTGCCAGCAGCTTAAACCCAGGACAGGTCTTACTTGCGAGGGTTTATGGCTACACCTTC.

J is TRBJ1-1 and V is TRBV4-1; TRBD1 might be the D (5 bases). Per the germline V gene, CDR1 is MGHRA and CDR2 is YSYEKL. V dropped 1 base and J dropped 5 bases, with 11 bases sitting between them. The CDR3 runs 14 residues. CDR3 sequence (DNA): TGCGCCAGCAGCCAAGGTGGGGGTCGGACTGAAGCTTTCTTT. It translates to CASSQGGGRTEAFF.

This clonotype was observed a handful of times. This chain links TRBV20-1 with TRBJ2-5; tentatively, D is TRBD2 (5 bases). V lost 4 bases and J lost 4, with 10 bases in between. In germline, CDR1 is DFQATT, CDR2 SNEGSKA (reference sequence). The CDR3 totals 12 residues. CDR3 protein: CSAKLVGETQYF. In DNA, the CDR3 is TGCAGTGCTAAACTAGTTGGAGAGACCCAGTACTTC.

V is TRBV9 and J is TRBJ2-1, with D perhaps matching TRBD2 (6 bases). The CDR3 length is 13 residues. Germline CDR1 is SGDLS and CDR2 is YYNGEE. V was clipped by 0 bases and J by 12 bases, with 13 bases between them. The chain's CDR3 is CASSVDTGGVQFF. CDR3 DNA sequence: TGTGCCAGCAGCGTAGACACTGGCGGGGTGCAGTTCTTC.

This clonotype has more than one count but fewer than ten. The chain links TRBV4-1 to TRBJ2-7, with TRBD1 matching 7 bases. Germline CDR1 reads MGHRA; CDR2 reads YSYEKL. Unmatched junction bases numbered 6, after V lost 2 bases and J lost 2 bases. This CDR3 has 15 amino acids. CDR3 DNA sequence: TGCGCCAGCAGCCAACAGACAGGGTTCGCCTACGAGCAGTACTTC. Translating gives CASSQQTGFAYEQYF.

The chain is built from TRBV7-9 and TRBJ2-5, with TRBD2 identical over 9 bases. Trimming took 5 bases from V and 2 from J; bases not matched to a gene: 18. This CDR3 has 19 residues. The germline gives CDR1 SEHNR, CDR2 FQNEAQ (reference sequence). The CDR3 bases are TGTGCCAGCAGCCCCGCACGGGCGGGAGGGCCTTGGGATCAAGAGACCCAGTACTTC. Amino acids: CASSPARAGGPWDQETQYF.

The V gene is TRBV5-1, the J gene TRBJ2-7; 9 positions agree with TRBD1. The J segment lost 2 bases and the V segment lost 1 base, leaving 10 bases of the junction unmatched. Germline assignment: CDR1 SGHRS and CDR2 YFSETQ. The CDR3 has 17 amino acids. The CDR3 DNA is TGCGCCAGCAGCTTGCTGTCGGGCCGGGACAGGGCCTACGAGCAGTACTTC. Translation gives CASSLLSGRDRAYEQYF.

In its sample, this clonotype was seen a few times. The V call is TRBV7-6, the J call TRBJ1-3; 9 bases fit TRBD1. This CDR3 contains 14 residues. Germline V CDR1 and CDR2: SGHVS, FNYEAQ. The V gene end was trimmed by 5 bases and the J gene end by 6 bases; junction bases not matched to a gene: 5. The CDR3 DNA follows: TGTGCCAGCAGCCCCGGGACAGGGATAAACACCATATATTTT. Its translation: CASSPGTGINTIYF.

In its sample, this clonotype was seen many times. This rearrangement joins TRBV7-9 to TRBJ2-3; D gene ambiguous. The V end lost 4 bases, the J end lost 2 bases, and 19 bases lay between the germline ends. The CDR3 runs to 17 residues. CDR1 is SEHNR and CDR2 is FQNEAQ in the germline V gene (reference sequence). CDR3 sequence: CASSSPILGDITDTQYF. For the CDR3, the DNA is TGTGCCAGCAGCTCACCTATTTTGGGTGACATCACAGATACGCAGTATTTT.

The chain links TRBV9 to TRBJ2-2; D might be TRBD1 or TRBD2, each matching 5 bases. Trimming removed 0 bases from V and 4 bases from J, with 16 bases in between. Germline V lookup: CDR1 SGDLS, CDR2 YYNGEE. The length of the CDR3 is 17 residues. Here the CDR3 reads CASSVVWGSDGTGELFF. CDR3 sequence (DNA): TGTGCCAGCAGCGTAGTCTGGGGGAGCGATGGCACCGGGGAGCTGTTTTTT.

In this sample, this clonotype turned up a few times. The chain links TRBV6-2 or TRBV6-3 to TRBJ2-3; perhaps TRBD2 as D (5 bases). Germline lookup yields CDR1 MNHEY and CDR2 SVGEGT. The CDR3 contains 13 residues. V lost 5 bases and J lost 6, with 12 bases in between. This chain's CDR3 is CASSELGGDTQYF. The CDR3 nucleotides are TGTGCCAGCAGTGAATTGGGCGGGGATACGCAGTATTTT.

This clonotype was counted only a few times. The chain is built from TRBV4-1 and TRBJ2-7, with 8 bases matching TRBD2. Per the germline V gene, CDR1 is MGHRA and CDR2 is YSYEKL. The V segment lost 4 bases and the J segment 6 bases; nucleotides outside the gene matches: 14. The CDR3 totals 16 residues. The CDR3 coding sequence is TGCGCCAGCAGCCGACGGACCAGCGGGAGAGAGCGCGAGCAGTACTTC. Protein: CASSRRTSGREREQYF.

Only a few counts were recorded for this clonotype. The rearrangement uses TRBV6-2 or TRBV6-3 and TRBJ2-1; 8 positions match TRBD1. From germline, CDR1 is MNHEY and CDR2 SVGEGT. The CDR3 covers 18 residues. Trimming at V came to 2 bases and at J to 0 bases, leaving 9 bases not matched to a gene. The CDR3: CASSYSATGDSSYNEQFF. As DNA, the CDR3 is TGTGCCAGCAGTTACAGTGCGACAGGGGATAGCTCCTACAATGAGCAGTTCTTC.

The rearrangement links TRBV20-1 to TRBJ2-5, with a tentative D call TRBD1 (6 bases). Trimming cost V 0 bases and J 4 bases, with 15 bases left between them. Germline V CDR1 and CDR2: DFQATT, SNEGSKA (reference sequence). The CDR3 runs 15 residues. This CDR3 reads CSARDWKGGRETQYF. The CDR3 nucleotides are TGCAGTGCTAGAGATTGGAAAGGGGGACGAGAGACCCAGTACTTC.

For the CDR3, the DNA is TGTGCCAGTAGAGACCCCCAGCACAGCTCCTACAATGAGCAGTTCTTC. Encoded protein: CASRDPQHSSYNEQFF. The V gene is TRBV19, the J gene TRBJ2-1; no clear D gene. CDR1 and CDR2 from the germline V gene are LNHDA and SQIVND (reference sequence). The CDR3 spans 16 residues. Trimming left V 6 bases short and J 0 bases short, with 15 bases between. The full variable domain, its missing parts supplied by reference TRBV19 and TRBJ2-1, is DGGITQSPKYLFRKEGQNVTLSCEQNLNHDAMYWYRQDPGQGLRLIYYSQIVNDFQKGDIAEGYSVSREKKESFPLTVTSAQKNPTAFYLCASRDPQHSSYNEQFFGPGTRLTVL.

The J gene is TRBJ1-2, the V gene TRBV3-1, with D unresolved. CDR3 size: 11 residues. Germline-derived CDR1 and CDR2 are LGHDT and YNNKEL (reference sequence). Trimming took off 1 base at V and 11 bases at J, with 8 bases between the two ends. The CDR3 region is CASSQGQHYTF. The CDR3 coding sequence is TGTGCCAGCAGCCAAGGCCAGCATTACACCTTC.

V gene TRBV2 combines with J gene TRBJ1-5; tentative D call: TRBD1 (5 bases). The CDR3 consists of 14 residues. Trimming took off 4 bases at V and 1 base at J, with 8 bases between the two ends. Germline loops: CDR1 SNHLY, CDR2 FYNNEI. The CDR3, as DNA: TGTGCCAGCAGTGGGGGGATAAGCAATCAGCCCCAGCATTTT. Translation gives CASSGGISNQPQHF.

The V and J genes are TRBV18 and TRBJ1-6, with a weak D call TRBD1 (5 bases). Trimming shortened V by 0 bases and J by 4 bases, and 10 bases separated the two germline ends. This CDR3 region has 16 residues. Germline assignment: CDR1 KGHSH and CDR2 LQKENI. CDR3 sequence reads: CASSPPGSGYNSPLHF. CDR3 in DNA: TGTGCCAGCTCACCACCTGGATCAGGGTATAATTCACCCCTCCACTTT.

There are a few counts of this clonotype. The chain couples TRBV7-9 to TRBJ2-1, with D possibly TRBD1 on 6 matching bases. This CDR3 region has 13 residues. The V and J ends lost 4 bases and 8 bases respectively, with 12 bases between them. In germline, CDR1 is SEHNR, CDR2 FQNEAQ (reference sequence). CDR3 DNA: TGTGCCAGCAGCTGGGCCACAGGGTATGAGCAGTTCTTC. It codes for CASSWATGYEQFF.

This clonotype came up a few times. This chain links TRBV12-3 or TRBV12-4 with TRBJ1-5; maybe TRBD1 (5 bases). The length of the CDR3 is 14 residues. The V end was cut by 6 bases, the J end by 3 bases, with 12 bases between. The CDR3 coding sequence is TGTGCCAGCAGCGAGGGACTGCCCAATCAGCCCCAGCATTTT. Amino acids: CASSEGLPNQPQHF.